A selection of T cell receptor beta chains follows, all from one sample in a study of cytomegalovirus exposure and HLA in healthy donors. Produced via immunoSEQ multiplex PCR; TCRdb's table is partial and in-frame only. The data hold approximately 100,000 clones, with 65% to 85% observed a single time. The sequenced sample was PBMCs. All receptors come from a man aged 50-60 years in good health and CMV-seronegative. CDR3s include the opening cysteine and the closing phenylalanine or tryptophan. D genes are given only for firm matches. Size tells how often a clone was seen (once, few, many) or the class of an expanded clone, and some rows leave it out.

D gene	clone size	V gene	J gene	CDR3 DNA	CDR3 protein
TRBD1	-	TRBV18	TRBJ1-2	TGTGCCAGCTCACCTGGACAGGCCTTCGGTTCCTATGGCTACACCTTC	CASSPGQAFGSYGYTF
TRBD1	-	TRBV28	TRBJ2-3	TGTGCCAGCAGTGTGACACAGGGGACAGATACGCAGTATTTT	CASSVTQGTDTQYF
-	-	TRBV7-3	TRBJ2-5	TGTGCCAGCAGCTCGAGTCCACGGGGGGCAGAGACCCAGTACTTC	CASSSSPRGAETQYF
-	once	TRBV7-8	TRBJ2-5	TGTGCCAGCAGCTTACTAGGAGTCCAAGAGACCCAGTACTTC	CASSLLGVQETQYF
-	-	TRBV6-5	TRBJ1-2	TGTGCCAGCAGGGACAGCGATGGCTACACCTTC	CASRDSDGYTF
TRBD2	few	TRBV4-2	TRBJ2-1	TGTGCCAGCAGCCAATTGTTCCGGGGGGGTTTTGACAATGAGCAGTTCTTC	CASSQLFRGGFDNEQFF
-	-	TRBV28	TRBJ1-2	TGTGCCAGCAGTTTGATCGGCAGGGTTGGCTACACCTTC	CASSLIGRVGYTF
TRBD1	-	TRBV6-1	TRBJ1-2	TGTGCCAGCAGGCAATGGGACAGGGGGTCGGATGGCTACACCTTC	CASRQWDRGSDGYTF
TRBD1	-	TRBV28	TRBJ2-7	TGTGCCAGCAGTTTCCCACCTCCGGGACAGAGGTCCTACGAGCAGTACTTC	CASSFPPPGQRSYEQYF
-	-	TRBV29-1	TRBJ1-3	TGCAGCGTTTCAGGGACTGGAAACACCATATATTTT	CSVSGTGNTIYF
TRBD2	-	TRBV29-1	TRBJ2-1	TGCAGCACGACACTAGCGGGGATTGGAAATGAGCAGTTCTTC	CSTTLAGIGNEQFF
TRBD1	-	TRBV5-6	TRBJ1-1	TGTGCCAGCGGGACGCCCGGGACAGGGATTTGGGGGAACACTGAAGCTTTCTTT	CASGTPGTGIWGNTEAFF
TRBD2	-	TRBV5-1	TRBJ2-7	TGCGCCAGCAGCTTGGCCATGGGCGGGGGAGCAGGGGAGCAGTACTTC	CASSLAMGGGAGEQYF
-	once	TRBV30	TRBJ2-7	TGTGCCTGGAGCCACCGGGTCGAGCAGTACTTC	CAWSHRVEQYF
-	-	TRBV29-1	TRBJ1-1	TGCAGCGTTGCCGGAGGGTCAAGCGTTTCTGGGAACACTGAAGCTTTCTTT	CSVAGGSSVSGNTEAFF
-	-	TRBV30	TRBJ2-3	TGTGCCTACCAGGGGTCGAGAGCTGGCGGCGCAGATACGCAGTATTTT	CAYQGSRAGGADTQYF
TRBD2	-	TRBV5-1	TRBJ2-3	TGCGCCAGCAGCTCAAGCGCGGGAGGGCCAGATACGCAGTATTTT	CASSSSAGGPDTQYF
-	-	TRBV5-1	TRBJ2-3	TGCGCCACTAGGGGGGGGGCCAGCACAGATACGCAGTATTTT	CATRGGASTDTQYF
-	-	TRBV10-3	TRBJ1-2	TGTGCCATCAGTGAGGGGCAGGGGACTAACTATGGCTACACCTTC	CAISEGQGTNYGYTF
-	-	TRBV6-5	TRBJ2-5	TGTGCCAGCAGTCGTACCGGGGAAGAGACCCAGTACTTC	CASSRTGEETQYF
-	-	TRBV11-3	TRBJ2-7	TGTGCCAGCAGCTTAGGGGGGCTCTACGAGCAGTACTTC	CASSLGGLYEQYF
TRBD2	-	TRBV19	TRBJ2-2	TGTGCCAGTAGCACCGGGACTAGTTTTTTTCGTGACACCGGGGAGCTGTTTTTT	CASSTGTSFFRDTGELFF
TRBD1	few	TRBV29-1	TRBJ1-2	TGCAGCGTTGAAGATTCCAACCGACAGGGTTATGGCTACACCTTC	CSVEDSNRQGYGYTF
TRBD2	-	TRBV15	TRBJ2-3	TGTGCCACCAGCATCAAGACCGGACTAGCGGCCACAGATACGCAGTATTTT	CATSIKTGLAATDTQYF
-	once	TRBV29-1	TRBJ2-2	TGCAGCGTCGGGGAGGGGGTGAACATCGGGGAGCTGTTTTTT	CSVGEGVNIGELFF
TRBD1	once	TRBV7-9	TRBJ2-5	TGTGCCAGCAGCTTTTTGGGCAGGGGGTTATCCCAGTACTTC	CASSFLGRGLSQYF
-	once	TRBV6-6	TRBJ1-1	TGTGCCAGCAGTTCGTACGGGACACGGTACACTGAAGCTTTCTTT	CASSSYGTRYTEAFF
-	-	TRBV7-2	TRBJ2-7	TGTGCCAGCAGCTTAATGGGCAGAGACTACGAGCAGTACTTC	CASSLMGRDYEQYF
TRBD1	-	TRBV5-4	TRBJ2-5	TGTGCCAGCAGCTCACCGACAGGGCCAGAGACCCAGTACTTC	CASSSPTGPETQYF
TRBD2	-	TRBV15	TRBJ2-5	TGTGCCACCAGCGGGGCTAGCGGGAGTGGGGAGACCCAGTACTTC	CATSGASGSGETQYF
TRBD1	once	TRBV28	TRBJ1-4	TGTGCCAGCAGTTTTACCGGGACAGGGCGGGAAAAACTGTTTTTT	CASSFTGTGREKLFF
-	-	TRBV4-1	TRBJ2-1	TGCGCCAGCAGCCAAGAACTCCGTACGCAGTTCTTC	CASSQELRTQFF
TRBD2	-	TRBV9	TRBJ2-1	TGTGCCAGCAGCGTAGAGGCGGGGCGGGAGGGCCCACGTAATGAGCAGTTCTTC	CASSVEAGREGPRNEQFF
-	-	TRBV7-9	TRBJ2-1	TGTTCCAGCAGCTTCGGGACTTCATTCTTC	CSSSFGTSFF
-	-	TRBV5-4	TRBJ2-5	TGTGCCAGCAGCCCTTATACAGGAATCCAAGAGACCCAGTACTTC	CASSPYTGIQETQYF
-	-	TRBV13	TRBJ2-2	TGTGCCAGCAGCTTAGGTATCGGGGAGCTGTTTTTT	CASSLGIGELFF
-	-	TRBV11-2	TRBJ2-1	TGTGCCAGCAGTCGCGACCGGGGTGAGCAGTTCTTC	CASSRDRGEQFF
-	-	TRBV7-9	TRBJ2-3	TGTGCCAGCAGCTTATCCTCAGGTAGCGCAGATACGCAGTATTTT	CASSLSSGSADTQYF
-	-	TRBV5-4	TRBJ1-5	TGTGCCAGCAGCTTAGGGGGGGCCAGCAATCAGCCCCAGCATTTT	CASSLGGASNQPQHF
-	-	TRBV5-1	TRBJ2-3	TGCGCCAGCACCTCCCGAAAGCCAAGCACAGATACGCAGTATTTT	CASTSRKPSTDTQYF
-	-	TRBV6-1	TRBJ1-1	TGTGCCAGCAGTGAAGCGCCAACAAATTATGAAGCTTTCTTT	CASSEAPTNYEAFF
-	-	TRBV19	TRBJ2-7	TGTGCCAGTAGTACCGGTGGGGGGTCCTACGAGCAGTACTTC	CASSTGGGSYEQYF
-	-	TRBV7-8	TRBJ2-5	TGTGCCAGCAGCTTAGTCGGGCGGGGTGACCAAGAGACCCAGTACTTC	CASSLVGRGDQETQYF
-	-	TRBV5-4	TRBJ1-2	TGTGCCAGCAGCTTGGTCGGTGCGGATGGCTACACCTTC	CASSLVGADGYTF
-	-	TRBV2	TRBJ2-1	TGTGCCAGCAGCCGAGGTCTCCTCAGGGGCAATGAGCAGTTCTTC	CASSRGLLRGNEQFF
TRBD1	-	TRBV28	TRBJ2-5	TGTGCCAGCAGGCGTAACAGGGGCACCCAAGAGACCCAGTACTTC	CASRRNRGTQETQYF
TRBD2	-	TRBV7-8	TRBJ2-7	TGTGCCAGCAGCTTATTTCGCGGGAGGGCCTACGAGCAGTACTTC	CASSLFRGRAYEQYF
-	few	TRBV2	TRBJ1-4	TGTGCCAGCACAGGGGCGGAAAAACTGTTTTTT	CASTGAEKLFF